This entry features one T cell receptor beta chain sequence. Its cognate antigen is unknown. The same CDR3 arises from other DNA sequences in this sample as well. With 60 Vbeta and 13 Jbeta primers, the PCR was carried out. Some clones are missing from TCRdb's copy, which holds only in-frame ones; the method was immunoSEQ multiplex PCR. The table has tens of thousands of clones, 82% seen once; the top ten hold roughly 3.8%. The data originate from a study of cytomegalovirus exposure and HLA in healthy donors. Study-level points and caveats: TCR beta chain V- and J-gene trimming was linked, in a later analysis, to a missense variant in DCLRE1C. Most TCR beta V segments were productive about 87% or about 30% of the time in an earlier analysis. Later on, an analysis found that several of the most significant clusters appeared to be linked to common viral pathogens, which included parvovirus B19. Overall, approximately 180 TCR beta chains were annotated as cytomegalovirus-associated.

Trimming stripped 1 base from V and 5 bases from J, with 11 bases between. The CDR3 extends over 15 amino acids. Germline V gives CDR1 LGHNA, CDR2 YNFKEQ. This receptor was identified in a man aged 50 to 60 in good health and CMV-seronegative. Sequencing was done on a sample of PBMCs. The chain couples TRBV4-2 to TRBJ1-4, with D possibly being TRBD1 (6 bases). CDR3: CASSQGGQGNEKLFF. As DNA, the CDR3 is TGTGCCAGCAGCCAAGGGGGCCAGGGGAATGAAAAACTGTTTTTT.